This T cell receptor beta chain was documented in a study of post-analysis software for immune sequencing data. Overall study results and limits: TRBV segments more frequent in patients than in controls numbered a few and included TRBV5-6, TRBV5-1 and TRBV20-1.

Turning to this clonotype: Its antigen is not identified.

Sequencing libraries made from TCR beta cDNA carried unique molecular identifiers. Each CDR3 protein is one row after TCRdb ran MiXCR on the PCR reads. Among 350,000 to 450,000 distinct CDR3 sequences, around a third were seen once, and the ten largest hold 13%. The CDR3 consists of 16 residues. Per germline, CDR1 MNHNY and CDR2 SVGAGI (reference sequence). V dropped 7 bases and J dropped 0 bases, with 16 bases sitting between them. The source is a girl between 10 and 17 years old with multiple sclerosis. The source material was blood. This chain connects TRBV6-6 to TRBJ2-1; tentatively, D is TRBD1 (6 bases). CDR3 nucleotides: TGTGCCAGCAATAAACAGGGCTACAGCTCCTACAATGAGCAGTTCTTC. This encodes CASNKQGYSSYNEQFF.